This section outlines one T cell receptor beta chain sequence together with its context. The antigen this receptor binds is unknown. Qualities for individual bases were not recorded, and no much larger clone is one base off. The study tested focal radiation therapy combined with CTLA-4 blockade (ipilimumab) in patients with chemo-refractory metastatic non-small-cell lung cancer. The data belong to a study of radiotherapy plus CTLA-4 blockade in lung cancer (dated by TCRdb to 2017 to 2018). In terms of the full investigation: Among the enrolled patients, about 19% had an objective response, and about 29% reached disease control. Overall study results and their limits: After treatment with radiotherapy and ipilimumab, TCR clones that originated in tumors expanded in peripheral blood. Early dynamic changes in blood T cell clones, together with increased serum interferon-beta after radiation, were reported as the strongest predictors of response.

Measured from the cysteine to the phenylalanine, the CDR3 is 16 residues long. Here the CDR3 DNA is all that survives: 48 bases in frame from base 1. From the germline V gene, CDR1 is MGHRA and CDR2 is YSYEKL. Compared with germline, V lacks 2 bases and J lacks 8 bases; bases without a gene match: 8. Receptor libraries were prepared by the immunoSEQ multiplex PCR assay. TCRdb holds this immuneACCESS table with in-frame rearrangements only. Some clones are missing; in checked studies, unresolved V genes explain under half, and the rest has no known cause. The sample table holds 100,000 to 150,000 clones, of which approximately 84% were seen once. The ten largest clones capture roughly 5.3% of the sample.

The sequence joins TRBV4-1 to TRBJ2-1, and TRBD1 matches 11 of the central bases. This clonotype was obtained from a human donor with non-small cell lung cancer who had a partial response to radiotherapy plus ipilimumab. Here the sequenced sample was peripheral blood, taken from a patient treated with radiotherapy plus ipilimumab. The DNA sequence is TGCGCCAGCAGCCAACCCGGACAGGGGGCATTATATGAGCAGTTCTTC. This sequence encodes CASSQPGQGALYEQFF.